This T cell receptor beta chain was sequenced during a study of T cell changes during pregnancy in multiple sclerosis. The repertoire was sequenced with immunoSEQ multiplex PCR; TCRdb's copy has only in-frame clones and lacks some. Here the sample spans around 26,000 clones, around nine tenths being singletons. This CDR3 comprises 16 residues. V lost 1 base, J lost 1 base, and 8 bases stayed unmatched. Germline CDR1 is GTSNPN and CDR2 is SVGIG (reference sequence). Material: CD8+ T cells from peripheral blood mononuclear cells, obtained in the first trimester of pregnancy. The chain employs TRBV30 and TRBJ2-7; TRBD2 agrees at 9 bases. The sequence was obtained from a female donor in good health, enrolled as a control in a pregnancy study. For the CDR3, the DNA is TGTGCCTGGAGTGACCACGGTCTAGCGGGATCCTACGAGCAGTACTTC. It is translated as CAWSDHGLAGSYEQYF.